This T cell receptor beta chain was retrieved from a study of chemoradiotherapy in HPV16-positive cancers. Germline V gene data show CDR1 as LNHDA and CDR2 as SQIVND (reference sequence). This CDR3 is built from 16 residues. V was clipped by 3 bases and J by 1 base, with 13 bases between them. Only in-frame clones appear in the TCRdb table, and some are missing; sequencing was by immunoSEQ multiplex PCR. This table has tens of thousands of clones, roughly nine tenths appearing once. On this clone itself: Antigen unknown.

The study's findings and limits: During treatment, candidate HPV-specific clones and E7-related motifs expanded in tumor.

The sequencing used blood, collected from a patient who underwent chemoradiotherapy. J is TRBJ1-5 and V is TRBV19; unclear D gene. This clonotype was sampled from a human donor with HPV-associated anogenital cancer. The CDR3 loop is CASSIRGEGSNQPQHF. For the CDR3, the DNA is TGTGCCAGTAGTATCCGCGGTGAAGGCAGCAATCAGCCCCAGCATTTT.